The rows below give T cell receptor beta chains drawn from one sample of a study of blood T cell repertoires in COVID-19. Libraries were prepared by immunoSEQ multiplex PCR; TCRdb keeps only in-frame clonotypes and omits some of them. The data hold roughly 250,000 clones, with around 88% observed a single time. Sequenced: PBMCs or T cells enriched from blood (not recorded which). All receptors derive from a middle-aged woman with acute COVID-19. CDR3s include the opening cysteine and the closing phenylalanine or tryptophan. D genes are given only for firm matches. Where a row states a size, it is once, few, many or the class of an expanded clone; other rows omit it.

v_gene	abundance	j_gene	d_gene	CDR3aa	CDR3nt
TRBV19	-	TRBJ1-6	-	CASRELGQTANSPLHF	TGTGCCAGTAGGGAACTCGGACAGACCGCTAATTCACCCCTCCACTTT
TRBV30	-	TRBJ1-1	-	CAWSPQAVEAFF	TGTGCCTGGTCCCCACAGGCCGTTGAAGCTTTCTTT
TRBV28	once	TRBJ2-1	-	CASSFPGGVDNEQFF	TGTGCCAGCAGTTTCCCGGGGGGCGTTGACAATGAGCAGTTCTTC
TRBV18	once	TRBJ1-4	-	CASSPTSVREKLFF	TGTGCCAGCTCACCAACTTCGGTTCGTGAAAAACTGTTTTTT
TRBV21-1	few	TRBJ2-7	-	CASSKRYEQYF	TGTGCCAGCAGCAAACGTTACGAGCAGTACTTC
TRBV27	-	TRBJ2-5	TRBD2	CASSPKPRLAEIQETQYF	TGTGCCAGCAGTCCCAAACCCCGACTAGCGGAGATCCAAGAGACCCAGTACTTC
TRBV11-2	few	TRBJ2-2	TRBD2	CASSRTSGATGELFF	TGTGCCAGCAGCCGCACTAGCGGGGCCACCGGGGAGCTGTTTTTT
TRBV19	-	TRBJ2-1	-	CASSIYPGEQFF	TGTGCCAGTAGTATCTATCCAGGTGAGCAGTTCTTC
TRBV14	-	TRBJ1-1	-	CASSQVRWTEAFF	TGTGCCAGCAGCCAAGTGCGGTGGACTGAAGCTTTCTTT
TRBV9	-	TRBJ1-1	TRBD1	CASSSYGTAKTWDTEAFF	TGTGCCAGCAGCTCTTACGGGACAGCCAAGACCTGGGACACTGAAGCTTTCTTT
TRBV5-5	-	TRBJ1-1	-	CASSSSVGSGTEAFF	TGTGCCAGCAGCAGCTCCGTGGGGAGCGGCACTGAAGCTTTCTTT
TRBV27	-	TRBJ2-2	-	CASSLFTNTGELFF	TGTGCCAGCAGTTTATTCACGAACACCGGGGAGCTGTTTTTT
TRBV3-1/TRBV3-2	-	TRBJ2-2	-	CASTLNLGTTNTGELFF	TGTGCCAGCACCCTTAACCTTGGGACAACGAACACCGGGGAGCTGTTTTTT
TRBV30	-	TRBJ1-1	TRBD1	CAWSRDSATEAFF	TGTGCCTGGAGCAGGGACAGCGCAACTGAAGCTTTCTTT
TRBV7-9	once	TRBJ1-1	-	CASSRGGVNTEAFF	TGTGCCAGCAGCCGGGGTGGGGTGAACACTGAAGCTTTCTTT
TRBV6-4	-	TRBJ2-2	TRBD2	CASSPTSGNTGELFF	TGTGCCAGCAGTCCGACTAGCGGGAACACCGGGGAGCTGTTTTTT
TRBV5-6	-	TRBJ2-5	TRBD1	CASSLEGQGGETQYF	TGTGCCAGCAGCTTGGAGGGACAGGGAGGGGAGACCCAGTACTTC
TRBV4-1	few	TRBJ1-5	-	CASSQGVGQPQPQHF	TGCGCCAGCAGCCAAGGGGTTGGGCAGCCCCAGCCCCAGCATTTT
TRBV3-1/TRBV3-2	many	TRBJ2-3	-	CASSQDIYGLPPDTQYF	TGTGCCAGCAGCCAAGATATCTACGGACTACCCCCAGATACGCAGTATTTT
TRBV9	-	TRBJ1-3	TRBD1	CASSALTGALGRNTIYF	TGTGCCAGCAGCGCCTTGACAGGGGCGCTAGGAAGAAACACCATATATTTT
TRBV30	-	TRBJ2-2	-	CAWDPGDSGYTGELFF	TGTGCCTGGGATCCTGGTGATAGCGGATACACCGGGGAGCTGTTTTTT
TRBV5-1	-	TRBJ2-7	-	CASSLSGTSYEQYF	TGCGCCAGCAGCTTAAGCGGCACCTCCTACGAGCAGTACTTC
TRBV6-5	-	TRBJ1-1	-	CASSRGLNTEAFF	TGTGCCAGCAGCAGGGGTCTGAACACTGAAGCTTTCTTT
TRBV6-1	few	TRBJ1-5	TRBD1	CASSVTGQGFSGNQPQHF	TGTGCCAGCAGTGTAACGGGACAGGGTTTTAGTGGCAATCAGCCCCAGCATTTT
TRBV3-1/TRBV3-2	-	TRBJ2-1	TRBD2	CASSLTSGNNNEQFF	TGTGCCAGCAGCCTAACTAGCGGGAATAACAATGAGCAGTTCTTC
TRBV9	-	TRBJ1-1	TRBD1	CASSTPTGGAGEAFF	TGTGCCAGCAGCACTCCGACAGGGGGCGCGGGTGAAGCTTTCTTT
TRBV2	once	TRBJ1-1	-	CASTRRSTENTEAFF	TGTGCCAGCACCCGAAGGTCGACAGAGAACACTGAAGCTTTCTTT
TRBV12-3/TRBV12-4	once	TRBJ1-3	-	CASSFAGGNTIYF	TGTGCCAGCAGTTTTGCGGGTGGAAACACCATATATTTT
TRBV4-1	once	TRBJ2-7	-	CASSQAPRDSIYEQYF	TGCGCCAGCAGCCAGGCCCCCCGGGACTCCATCTACGAGCAGTACTTC
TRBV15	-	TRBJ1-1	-	CATSRDLTSNTEAFF	TGTGCCACCAGCAGAGATCTGACTTCGAACACTGAAGCTTTCTTT
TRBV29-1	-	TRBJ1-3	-	CSVLGRGGNTIYF	TGCAGCGTCCTAGGAAGGGGTGGAAACACCATATATTTT
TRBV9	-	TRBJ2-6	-	CASSTNSPHSGANVLTF	TGTGCCAGCAGCACGAACAGCCCGCACTCTGGGGCCAACGTCCTGACTTTC
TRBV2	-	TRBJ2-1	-	CASTKIRDSKSEQFF	TGTGCCAGCACAAAGATCCGGGACTCAAAATCCGAGCAGTTCTTC
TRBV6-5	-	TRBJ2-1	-	CASSYSGELYNEQFF	TGTGCCAGCAGTTACTCAGGGGAACTCTACAATGAGCAGTTCTTC
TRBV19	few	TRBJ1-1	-	CASSWTQNTEAFF	TGTGCCAGTAGTTGGACACAGAACACTGAAGCTTTCTTT
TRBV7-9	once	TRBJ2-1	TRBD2	CASSYGLAGESYNEQFF	TGTGCCAGCAGCTATGGACTAGCGGGAGAATCCTACAATGAGCAGTTCTTC
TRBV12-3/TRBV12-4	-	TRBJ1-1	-	CASSLSGNTEAFF	TGTGCCAGCAGTTTATCAGGGAACACTGAAGCTTTCTTT
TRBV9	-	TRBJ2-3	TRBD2	CASSSRGGTQYF	TGTGCCAGCAGCTCCCGCGGGGGTACGCAGTATTTT
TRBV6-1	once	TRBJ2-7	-	CASSERDTLYEQYF	TGTGCCAGCAGTGAACGGGACACCCTCTACGAGCAGTACTTC
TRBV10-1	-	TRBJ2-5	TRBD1	CASSEGQEETQYF	TGCGCCAGCAGTGAGGGACAGGAAGAGACCCAGTACTTC
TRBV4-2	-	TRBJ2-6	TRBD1	CASSPTGGSGSGANVLTF	TGTGCCAGCAGCCCTACAGGGGGCTCGGGTTCTGGGGCCAACGTCCTGACTTTC
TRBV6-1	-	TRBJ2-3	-	CASSERVSPGTDTQYF	TGTGCCAGCAGTGAGAGGGTTAGTCCGGGCACAGATACGCAGTATTTT
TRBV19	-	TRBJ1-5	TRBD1	CASSPQGGNQPQHF	TGTGCCAGTAGTCCCCAGGGGGGCAATCAGCCCCAGCATTTT
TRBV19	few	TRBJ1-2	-	CASSNSERGYGYTF	TGTGCCAGTAGTAACAGCGAGCGGGGCTATGGCTACACCTTC
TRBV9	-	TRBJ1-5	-	CASSVGGANQPQHF	TGTGCCAGCAGCGTCGGGGGGGCCAATCAGCCCCAGCATTTT